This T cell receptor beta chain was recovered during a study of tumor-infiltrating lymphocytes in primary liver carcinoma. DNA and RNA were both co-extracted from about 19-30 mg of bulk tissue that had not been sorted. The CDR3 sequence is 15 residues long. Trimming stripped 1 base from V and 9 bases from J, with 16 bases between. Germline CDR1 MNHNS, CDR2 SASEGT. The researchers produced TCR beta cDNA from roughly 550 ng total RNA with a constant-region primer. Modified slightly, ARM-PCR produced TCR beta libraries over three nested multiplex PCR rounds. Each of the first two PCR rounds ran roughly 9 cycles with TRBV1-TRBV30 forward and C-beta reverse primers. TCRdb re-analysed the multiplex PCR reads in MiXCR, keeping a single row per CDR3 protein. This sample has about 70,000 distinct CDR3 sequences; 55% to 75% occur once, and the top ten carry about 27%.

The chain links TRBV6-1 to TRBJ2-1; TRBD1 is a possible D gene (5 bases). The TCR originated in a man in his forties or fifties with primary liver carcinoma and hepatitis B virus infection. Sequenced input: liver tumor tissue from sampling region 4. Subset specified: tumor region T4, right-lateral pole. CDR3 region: CASSEVQGSASEQFF. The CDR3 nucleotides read TGTGCCAGCAGTGAAGTGCAGGGTTCTGCAAGTGAGCAGTTCTTC.